This record looks at one TCR beta chain sequence and its context. The DNA is omitted, as the CDR3 cannot be located on it reliably, and the CDR3 follows TCRdb's listing. The record originates from a study of shared clonotypes between healthy human individuals. TCRdb's copy holds only in-frame clones and misses some; the assay was immunoSEQ multiplex PCR. The data show 150,000 to 200,000 clones, with 80% to 95% seen just once and 0.067% held by the top ten. The receptor was derived from a woman aged 25 to 45 in good health. The material sequenced was naive CD4+ T cells sorted from blood. Subset noted: CD45RA+ positively selected.

The CDR3 sequence: CASSEAWASGSFIF. V gene TRBV6-1 combines with J gene TRBJ2-1; the table's D call TRBD2 went unverified against the DNA. Germline-derived CDR1 and CDR2 are MNHNS and SASEGT. The CDR3 adds up to 14 amino acids, both ends counted.